This T cell receptor beta chain was profiled in a study of blood T cell repertoires in COVID-19. Across the study: The United States, Italy and Spain provided the acute and convalescent COVID-19 samples.

V shed 1 base and J shed 0 bases, with 15 bases lying between them. The CDR3 contains 17 residues. Germline V gives CDR1 SGHVS, CDR2 FQNEAQ. Clones were sequenced by immunoSEQ multiplex PCR, and TCRdb holds only the in-frame ones, with some missing. The data show 65,000 to 75,000 clones, more than 75% seen once. The TCR originated in a man aged 50 or older with acute or convalescent COVID-19. Input material: peripheral blood. The V gene is TRBV7-8, the J gene TRBJ1-1, with D possibly TRBD1 on 5 matching bases. The CDR3 DNA sequence: TGTGCCAGCAGCTTAGGGTATCGGGGGGGGATGAACACTGAAGCTTTCTTT. Protein: CASSLGYRGGMNTEAFF.